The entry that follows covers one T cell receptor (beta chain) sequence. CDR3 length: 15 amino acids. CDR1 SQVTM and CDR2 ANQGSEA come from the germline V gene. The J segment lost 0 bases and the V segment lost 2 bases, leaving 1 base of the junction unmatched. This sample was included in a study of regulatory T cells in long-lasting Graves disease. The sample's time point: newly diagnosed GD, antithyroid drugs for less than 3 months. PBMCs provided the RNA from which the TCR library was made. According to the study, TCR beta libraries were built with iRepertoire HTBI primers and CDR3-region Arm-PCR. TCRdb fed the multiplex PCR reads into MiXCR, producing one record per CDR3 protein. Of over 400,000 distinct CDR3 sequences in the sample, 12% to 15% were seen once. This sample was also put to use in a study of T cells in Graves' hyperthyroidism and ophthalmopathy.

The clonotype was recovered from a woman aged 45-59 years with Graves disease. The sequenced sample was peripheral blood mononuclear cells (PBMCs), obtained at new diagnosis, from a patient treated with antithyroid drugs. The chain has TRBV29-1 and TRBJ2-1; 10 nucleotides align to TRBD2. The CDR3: CSVERLAGSYNEQFF. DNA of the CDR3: TGCAGCGTTGAAAGACTAGCGGGCTCCTACAATGAGCAGTTCTTC.